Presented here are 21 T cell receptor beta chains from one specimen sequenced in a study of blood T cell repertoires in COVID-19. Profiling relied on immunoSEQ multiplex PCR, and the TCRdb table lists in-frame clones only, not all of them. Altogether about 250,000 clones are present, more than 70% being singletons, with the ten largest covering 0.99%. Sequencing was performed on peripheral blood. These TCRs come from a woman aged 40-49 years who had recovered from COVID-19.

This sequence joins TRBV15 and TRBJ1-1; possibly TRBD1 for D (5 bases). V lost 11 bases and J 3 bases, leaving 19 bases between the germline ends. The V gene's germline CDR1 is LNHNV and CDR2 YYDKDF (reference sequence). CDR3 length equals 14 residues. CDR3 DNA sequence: TGTGCCGCCCAGGCGGGGGGTGGTTACACTGAAGCTTTCTTT. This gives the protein CAAQAGGGYTEAFF.

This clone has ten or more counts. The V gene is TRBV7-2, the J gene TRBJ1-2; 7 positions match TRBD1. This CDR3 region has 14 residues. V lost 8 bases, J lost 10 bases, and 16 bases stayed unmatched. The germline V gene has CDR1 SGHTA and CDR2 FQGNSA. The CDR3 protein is CASGGSRQGVLYTF. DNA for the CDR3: TGTGCCAGCGGGGGAAGTCGACAGGGCGTCCTCTACACCTTC.

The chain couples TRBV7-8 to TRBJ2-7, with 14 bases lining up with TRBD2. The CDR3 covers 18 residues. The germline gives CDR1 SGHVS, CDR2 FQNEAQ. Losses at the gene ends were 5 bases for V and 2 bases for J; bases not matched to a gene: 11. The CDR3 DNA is TGTGCCAGCAGCCCCGGACTAGCGGGAGGCCAAATAACCTACGAGCAGTACTTC. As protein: CASSPGLAGGQITYEQYF.

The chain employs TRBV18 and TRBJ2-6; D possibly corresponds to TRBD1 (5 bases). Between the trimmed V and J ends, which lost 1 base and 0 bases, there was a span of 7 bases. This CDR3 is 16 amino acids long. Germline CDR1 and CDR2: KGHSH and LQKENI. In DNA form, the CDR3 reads TGTGCCAGCTCACCACAGGGGAACTCTGGGGCCAACGTCCTGACTTTC. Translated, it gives CASSPQGNSGANVLTF.

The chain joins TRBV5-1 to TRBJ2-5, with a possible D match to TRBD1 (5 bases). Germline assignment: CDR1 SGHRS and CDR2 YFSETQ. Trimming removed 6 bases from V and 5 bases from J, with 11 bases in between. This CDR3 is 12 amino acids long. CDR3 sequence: CASTPPGETQYF. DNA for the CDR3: TGCGCCAGCACCCCTCCAGGGGAGACCCAGTACTTC.

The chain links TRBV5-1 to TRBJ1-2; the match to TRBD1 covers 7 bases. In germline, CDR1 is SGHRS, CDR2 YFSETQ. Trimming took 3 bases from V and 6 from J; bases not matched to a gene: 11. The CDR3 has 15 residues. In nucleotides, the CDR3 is TGCGCCAGCAGCTGGCACCCGGGGCAGGGGGATGGCTACACCTTC. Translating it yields CASSWHPGQGDGYTF.

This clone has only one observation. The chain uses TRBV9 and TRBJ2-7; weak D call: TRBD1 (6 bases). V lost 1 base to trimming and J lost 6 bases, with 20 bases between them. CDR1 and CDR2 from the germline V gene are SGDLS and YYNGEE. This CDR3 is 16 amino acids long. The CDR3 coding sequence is TGTGCCAGCAGCGTACACGTGGGGGCTAGTACGGGCGAGCAGTACTTC. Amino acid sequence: CASSVHVGASTGEQYF.

In DNA, the CDR3 is TGTGCCAGCAGTCGGACACGTAATTCTTCACCCCTCCACTTT. Protein: CASSRTRNSSPLHF. The V gene is TRBV27, the J gene TRBJ1-6; D possibly corresponds to TRBD1 (5 bases). The CDR3 runs to 14 residues. Trimming stripped 5 bases from V and 9 bases from J, with 14 bases between. The germline gives CDR1 MNHEY, CDR2 SMNVEV (reference sequence).

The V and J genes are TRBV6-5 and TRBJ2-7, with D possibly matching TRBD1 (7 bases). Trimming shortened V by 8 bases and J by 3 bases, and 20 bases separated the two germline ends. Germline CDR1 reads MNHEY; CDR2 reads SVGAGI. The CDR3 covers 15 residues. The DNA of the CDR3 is TGTGCCAGCCGCCCTCAGGGGGAGGCGGGCTACGAGCAGTACTTC. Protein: CASRPQGEAGYEQYF.

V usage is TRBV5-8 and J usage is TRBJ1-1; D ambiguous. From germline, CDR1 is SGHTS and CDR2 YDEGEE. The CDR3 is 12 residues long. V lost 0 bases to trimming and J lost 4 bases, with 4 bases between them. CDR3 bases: TGTGCCAGCAGCTTGGTGGCCACTGAAGCTTTCTTT. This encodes CASSLVATEAFF.

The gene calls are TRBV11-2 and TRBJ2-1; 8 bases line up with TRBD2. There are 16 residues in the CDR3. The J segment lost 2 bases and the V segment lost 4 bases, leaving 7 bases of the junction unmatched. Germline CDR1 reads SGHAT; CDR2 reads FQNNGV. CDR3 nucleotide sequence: TGTGCCAGCAGCTCTCTCCAAGCGGGAGCCTACAATGAGCAGTTCTTC. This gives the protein CASSSLQAGAYNEQFF.

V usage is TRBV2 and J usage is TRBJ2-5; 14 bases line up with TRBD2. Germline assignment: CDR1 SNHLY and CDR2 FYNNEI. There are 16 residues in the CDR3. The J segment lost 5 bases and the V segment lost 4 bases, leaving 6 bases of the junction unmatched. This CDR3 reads CASSAPRLAGGETQYF. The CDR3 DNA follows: TGTGCCAGCAGTGCCCCCCGACTAGCGGGAGGGGAGACCCAGTACTTC.

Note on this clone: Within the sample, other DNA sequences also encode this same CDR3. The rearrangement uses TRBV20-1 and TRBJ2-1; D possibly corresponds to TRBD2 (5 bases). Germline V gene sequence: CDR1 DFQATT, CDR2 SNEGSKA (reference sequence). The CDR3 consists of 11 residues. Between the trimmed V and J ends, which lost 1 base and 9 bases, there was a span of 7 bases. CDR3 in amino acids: CSARGAGEQFF. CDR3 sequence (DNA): TGCAGTGCTAGAGGGGCGGGTGAGCAGTTCTTC.

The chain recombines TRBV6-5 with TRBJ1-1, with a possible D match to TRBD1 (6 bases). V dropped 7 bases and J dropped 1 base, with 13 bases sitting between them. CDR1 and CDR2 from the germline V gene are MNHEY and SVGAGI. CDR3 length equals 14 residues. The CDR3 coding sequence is TGTGCCAGCACCCAAAGGACAGAGAACACTGAAGCTTTCTTT. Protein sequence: CASTQRTENTEAFF.

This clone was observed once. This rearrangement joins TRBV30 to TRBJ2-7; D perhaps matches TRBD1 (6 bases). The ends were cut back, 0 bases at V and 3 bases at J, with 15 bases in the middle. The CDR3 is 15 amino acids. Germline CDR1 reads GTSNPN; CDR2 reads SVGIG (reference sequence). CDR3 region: CAWSVGLGGSYEQYF. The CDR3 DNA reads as TGTGCCTGGAGTGTAGGTCTAGGGGGAAGCTACGAGCAGTACTTC.

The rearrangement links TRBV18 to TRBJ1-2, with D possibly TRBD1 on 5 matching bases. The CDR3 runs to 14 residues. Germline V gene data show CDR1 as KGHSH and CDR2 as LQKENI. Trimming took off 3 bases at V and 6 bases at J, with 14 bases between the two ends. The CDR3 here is CASSPPGGGDGYTF. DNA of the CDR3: TGTGCCAGCTCACCCCCGGGGGGGGGAGATGGCTACACCTTC.

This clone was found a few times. The CDR3 protein is CASSQAWGQDYGYTF. The CDR3 region has the DNA TGTGCCAGCAGCCAAGCGTGGGGGCAGGACTATGGCTACACCTTC. The chain uses TRBV14 and TRBJ1-2; D is possibly TRBD1 (6 bases). The CDR3 sequence is 15 residues long. The V gene lost 1 base and the J gene lost 3 bases, with 12 bases spanning the gap. Germline-derived CDR1 and CDR2 are SGHDN and FVKESK.

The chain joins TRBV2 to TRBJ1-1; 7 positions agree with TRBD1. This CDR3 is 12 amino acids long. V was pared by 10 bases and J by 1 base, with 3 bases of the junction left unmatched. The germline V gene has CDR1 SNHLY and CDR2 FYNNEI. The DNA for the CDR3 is TGTGCCAACCACAGGGGGAACACTGAAGCTTTCTTT. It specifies CANHRGNTEAFF.

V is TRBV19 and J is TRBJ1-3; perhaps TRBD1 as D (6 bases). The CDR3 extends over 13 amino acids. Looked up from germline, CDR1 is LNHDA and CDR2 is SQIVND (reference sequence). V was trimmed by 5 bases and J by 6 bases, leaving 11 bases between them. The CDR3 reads CASSLRGANTIYF. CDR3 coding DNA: TGTGCCAGTAGTCTTCGGGGGGCAAACACCATATATTTT. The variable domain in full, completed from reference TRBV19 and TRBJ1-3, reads DGGITQSPKYLFRKEGQNVTLSCEQNLNHDAMYWYRQDPGQGLRLIYYSQIVNDFQKGDIAEGYSVSREKKESFPLTVTSAQKNPTAFYLCASSLRGANTIYFGEGSWLTVV.

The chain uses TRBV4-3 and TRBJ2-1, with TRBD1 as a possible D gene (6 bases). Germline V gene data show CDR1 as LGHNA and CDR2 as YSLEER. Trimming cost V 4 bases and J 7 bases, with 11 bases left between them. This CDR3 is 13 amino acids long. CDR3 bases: TGCGCCAGCAGCCTAGAAGGACAGAATGAGCAGTTCTTC. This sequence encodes CASSLEGQNEQFF.

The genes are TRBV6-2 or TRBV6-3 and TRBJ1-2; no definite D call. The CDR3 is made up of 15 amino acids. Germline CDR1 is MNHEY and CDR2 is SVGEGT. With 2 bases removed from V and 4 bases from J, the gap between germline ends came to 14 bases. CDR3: CASSYVGEGSYGYTF. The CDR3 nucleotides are TGTGCCAGCAGTTACGTCGGGGAGGGCAGCTATGGCTACACCTTC.